This TCR beta chain was recorded in a study of cytomegalovirus exposure and HLA in healthy donors. Broader study findings: Through in vitro validation, three CMV-associated chains were shown to be specific for CMV antigens.

The CDR3 has 13 amino acids. V dropped 0 bases and J dropped 4 bases, with 3 bases sitting between them. Germline CDR1 and CDR2: MRHNA and SNTAGT. This clone showed up just a few times. Its target is unknown. TCRdb's copy holds only in-frame clones and misses some; the assay was immunoSEQ multiplex PCR. This sample has roughly 62,000 clones, with around 94% found just once. The chain carries TRBV6-4 and TRBJ2-2; no definite D call. This TCR derives from a man in his late teens or twenties in good health and CMV-seronegative. The sample was PBMCs. CDR3 nucleotides: TGTGCCAGCAGTGACTCTAGCACCGGGGAGCTGTTTTTT. Its translation: CASSDSSTGELFF.